This TCR beta chain was captured by sequencing in a study of T cells expressing NK-cell markers. On the study more broadly: Repertoires of TCR beta were obtained from T cells sorted as CD3+CD56+NKG2C+, CD3+CD56+NKG2C- and CD3+CD56-NKG2C+. Most of the eight sequenced donors were classified as HCMV-seropositive, and one was classified as seronegative.

One entry per CDR3 protein, without DNA, is what TCRdb gives after re-calling the 5' RACE reads. This sample's table has about 460,000 distinct CDR3 sequences. CDR3 length: 12 amino acids. Germline CDR1 and CDR2: SQVTM and ANQGSEA. This clonotype was sampled from a woman aged 45-65 years in good health. The chain is built from TRBV29-1 and TRBJ1-1; TCRdb's D call of TRBD1 is untestable without DNA. The source material was blood T cells: a sorted CD56 or NKG2C T cell subset, CD4+ or CD8+ T cells, or bulk PBMC T cells (not recorded which). The CDR3 loop reads CSGGQSGTEAFF.